The entry below describes one TCR beta chain. This clone was found a few times. What this receptor recognizes is not known. No much larger clone exists at a distance of one base, and base qualities are not known. This sample is part of a study of CD8+ T cells in alopecia areata listed by TCRdb under 2018. As for the study more broadly: Treated patients were enrolled in an open-label pilot trial of oral tofacitinib, 5 to 10 mg twice daily, for moderate-to-severe alopecia areata. Disease severity in treated patients was measured with the SALT score, which quantifies the percentage of affected scalp surface area. immunoSEQ multiplex PCR using 35 Vbeta forward primers and 13 Jbeta reverse primers was used to amplify TCRbeta CDR3 regions. High-throughput TCRbeta sequencing was used to examine T cell clonal expansion in alopecia areata in both the C3H/HeJ mouse model and human patients. Clonality in the scalp was compared among normal scalp (n=4), patchy alopecia areata scalp (n=8), and alopecia totalis/universalis scalp (n=8). In humans, TCRbeta sequencing was performed on scalp tissue and on sorted CD4+ and CD8+ peripheral blood T cells from healthy controls and from patients with patchy or totalis/universalis alopecia areata. Patients received tofacitinib for 6 to 18 months and were then followed off drug for 6 months to check for delayed response and recurrence. Patients on tofacitinib were biopsied at baseline and after 4 and 24 weeks of treatment, and several of the patients also had a later scalp biopsy. The RNA source kit depended on sample type: the PAXgene miRNA kit for fixed scalp, the miRNeasy kit for PBMCs, and the RNeasy kit for mouse skin. Study-wide findings and limitations: The treated cohort was small, with a single nonresponder, so links between baseline CD8+ expansion and response need larger studies. Higher clonality and more expanded CD8+ clones were observed in lesional scalp than in normal scalp, particularly in alopecia totalis/universalis, a finding suggestive of antigenic drive. Many expanded lesional clones were found to persist in scalp and blood during tofacitinib treatment, and relapse after treatment cessation may be partly explained by this persistence. Compared with mice, TCR sequences shared between patients were less clear, possibly partly because of HLA diversity across the patient population. Tofacitinib significantly decreased scalp clonality and the number of expanded CD8+ clones among the top 100 scalp clones. Unlike mouse skin, which is dominated by gammadelta T cells, normal human skin has resident alphabeta T cells that are also sequenced, and this complicates analysis of the scalp TCR repertoire.

The time point label on this specimen signifies: less than 30 weeks on oral tofacitinib. In the paper's terms, the treatment or condition label means: oral pan-JAK inhibitor, 5-10 mg twice daily. Lesional scalp punch biopsies and peripheral blood were collected from alopecia areata patients. After PBMCs were isolated by density centrifugation and stained for CD3, CD4 and CD8, a FACSAria was used to sort CD4+ and CD8+ T cells. The library relied on the immunoSEQ multiplex PCR assay. To provide template for TCR sequencing, every sample had RNA extracted and reverse transcribed into cDNA. First-strand cDNA was synthesized using SuperScript III with a 2:1 mix of oligo-dT and random hexamers. A synthetic immune receptor repertoire was used to assess amplification bias, and residual bias was removed computationally. The study's own analysis went as follows. After raw reads were preprocessed to remove errors, the CDR3 was defined following IMGT conventions as running from the conserved cysteine to phenylalanine. Clonality was computed as 1 minus the Shannon entropy, with the entropy normalized by log2 of the number of productive unique TCRs. CD4 or CD8 identity of scalp clones was inferred by cross-referencing scalp TCRbeta sequences with sorted blood CD4 and CD8 repertoires. Here the immuneACCESS table is served through TCRdb, limited to in-frame sequences with V and J called. Missing clones are a known gap in these copies; in checked studies unresolved V genes cover under half, and the rest lacks a known reason. The DNA was the basis for D and trimming; V, J and clone size are from that table. This sample has under 350,000 clones in its table, and 58% of those were observed once. The top ten clonotypes cover approximately 1.7% of the sample.

Sequenced here: CD4+ T cells sorted from blood, sampled at week 24, from a patient treated with tofacitinib. The TCR comes from a human donor with alopecia areata.

The CDR3 has the sequence CASSLGGYNEQFF. Here is the DNA: TGTGCCAGCAGCTTGGGGGGGTACAATGAGCAGTTCTTC. The chain is assembled from TRBV5-4 and TRBJ2-1, with the D call perhaps TRBD1 or TRBD2, as 5 bases match in each case. V is clipped by 0 bases and J by 4 bases, and the sequence between their germline boundaries is 5 bases long. The CDR3 spans 13 residues, from the cysteine through the phenylalanine. The kept DNA is CDR3 alone, 39 bases in frame from the first base. The germline V gene (reference sequence) specifies SGHNT as CDR1 and YYREEE as CDR2.